The clone carrying this TCR beta chain was detected a few times. The antigen remains undetermined. These data come from a study of T cells after yellow fever vaccination. On the study more broadly: Low-cell-number fractions were prepared with SMART-Seq v4 Ultra Low Input. Whole-study results and caveats: Clonotypes found in both CD4 and CD8 compartments made up a small share.

The CDR3 loop spans 16 amino acids. Deletions cut 8 bases from V and 4 bases from J, with 20 bases between. The TCR cDNA carried a universal primer site and UMIs from 5'RACE template switching. TCRdb fed the 5' RACE reads into MiXCR, producing one record per CDR3 protein. Seen here are 350,000 to 450,000 distinct CDR3 sequences, 6.2% observed once, and the top ten hold roughly 15%. The specimen comprised PBMCs, sampled 5 days after the yellow fever booster vaccination. This TCR came from a man in his thirties or forties who received the YFV17D yellow fever vaccine. The genes are TRBV12-3 or TRBV12-4 and TRBJ2-2, with no clear D. The CDR3 DNA follows: TGTGCCAGCGCCCTCGTCGGCGGCACCCCCACCGGGGAGCTGTTTTTT. Translating it yields CASALVGGTPTGELFF.